Sequencing of this T cell receptor (beta chain) was carried out in a study of control samples from healthy donors and cancer patients. The CDR3 loop spans 15 amino acids. The V gene's germline CDR1 is MNHEY and CDR2 SVGAGI. V gave up 7 bases and J gave up 3 bases; unmatched junction bases: 4. Repertoires were generated with immunoSEQ multiplex PCR, while TCRdb's copy carries only in-frame clones and drops some. The sample contains 100,000 or so clones, approximately 90% of which appear only once. Sequenced input: blood. The sequence was obtained from a young woman in good health. The chain carries TRBV6-5 and TRBJ2-3, with TRBD2 matching over 13 bases. CDR3 residues: CASNGLAGVTDTQYF. The CDR3 DNA sequence: TGTGCCAGCAATGGACTAGCGGGAGTAACAGATACGCAGTATTTT.